This passage covers 27 T cell receptor beta chains from one sample sequenced in a study of response to subunit inactivated influenza vaccine. Each CDR3 protein gets one entry after TCRdb re-called the RT-PCR reads with MiXCR. The profile covers approximately 500,000 distinct CDR3 sequences, with 20% to 25% appearing a single time and approximately 3% taken by the ten largest. This sample was shared with a second study, whose subject was T cells expressing NK-cell markers. That paper adds: Making the TCR beta cDNA relied on 5'RACE template switching with UMIs.

Material: CD4+ T cells sorted from PBMCs, obtained 12 days after vaccination. Receptors were obtained from a man aged 45-60 years who received an inactivated influenza vaccine.

This clonotype occurred many times. The gene calls are TRBV9 and TRBJ1-3; D is undetermined. Germline V gives CDR1 SGDLS, CDR2 YYNGEE. V was pared by 5 bases and J by 0 bases, with 12 bases between. This CDR3 region has 15 residues. The CDR3 region is CASSKQPFSGNTIYF. The CDR3 bases are TGTGCCAGCAGTAAACAGCCGTTCTCTGGAAACACCATATATTTT.

This rearrangement joins TRBV7-2 to TRBJ2-5; D ambiguous. CDR1 and CDR2 from the germline V gene are SGHTA and FQGNSA. The ends were cut back, 2 bases at V and 5 bases at J, with 6 bases in the middle. This CDR3 is built from 12 residues. CDR3 in amino acids: CASSLNSETQYF. In nucleotides, the CDR3 is TGTGCCAGCAGCTTAAATAGTGAGACCCAGTACTTC.

The chain carries TRBV4-2 and TRBJ1-1; 7 bases map to TRBD1. V shed 4 bases and J 5 bases; nucleotides not matched to a gene: 10. The CDR3 totals 15 residues. Germline CDR1 LGHNA, CDR2 YNFKEQ. The CDR3 reads CASSPQTGQGTEAFF. For the CDR3, the DNA is TGTGCCAGCAGCCCCCAGACAGGGCAGGGAACTGAAGCTTTCTTT.

The rearrangement joins TRBV4-3 to TRBJ2-3, with 9 bases identical to TRBD2. The V gene end was trimmed by 1 base and the J gene end by 0 bases; junction bases not matched to a gene: 8. Germline CDR1 is LGHNA and CDR2 is YSLEER. The CDR3 spans 18 residues. The CDR3 coding sequence is TGCGCCAGCAGCCAAGTCCGAGCGGGGGGAGTTAGCACAGATACGCAGTATTTT. Protein sequence: CASSQVRAGGVSTDTQYF.

This clonotype was seen only a few times. The chain uses TRBV20-1 and TRBJ2-3, with TRBD1 matching 8 bases. Germline values: CDR1 DFQATT, CDR2 SNEGSKA (reference sequence). This CDR3 is 14 amino acids long. J gave up 6 bases and V 5 bases, and 10 bases lay outside the gene matches. The CDR3 is CSADRGGPKDTQYF. The CDR3 DNA reads as TGCAGTGCTGACAGGGGAGGCCCTAAGGATACGCAGTATTTT.

This clonotype was seen only a few times. This chain connects TRBV7-2 to TRBJ1-6; tentative D call: TRBD1 (5 bases). CDR1 SGHTA and CDR2 FQGNSA come from the germline V gene. V was clipped by 5 bases and J by 5 bases, with 16 bases between them. This CDR3 has 16 residues. The CDR3 sequence is CASSRTGAANNSPLHF. The CDR3 nucleotides are TGTGCCAGCAGCCGGACCGGGGCCGCTAATAATTCACCCCTCCACTTT.

The chain recombines TRBV7-9 with TRBJ1-6, with a weak D call TRBD1 (5 bases). V dropped 10 bases and J dropped 7 bases, with 17 bases sitting between them. CDR1 and CDR2 from the germline V gene are SEHNR and FQNEAQ (reference sequence). This CDR3 spans 14 amino acids. The CDR3, as DNA: TGTGCCACCCAGCTAGGGGCATTCAATTCACCCCTCCACTTT. Its translation is CATQLGAFNSPLHF.

The V call is TRBV20-1, the J call TRBJ1-1, with a weak D call TRBD1 (6 bases). This CDR3 is 15 amino acids long. Deletions cut 4 bases from V and 2 bases from J, with 17 bases between. Germline loops: CDR1 DFQATT, CDR2 SNEGSKA (reference sequence). The CDR3 loop reads CSAKYPGHQNTEAFF. DNA of the CDR3: TGCAGTGCTAAGTATCCGGGACACCAAAACACTGAAGCTTTCTTT.

The rearrangement uses TRBV5-1 and TRBJ2-3, with a tentative D call TRBD1 (6 bases). From germline, CDR1 is SGHRS and CDR2 YFSETQ. With 2 bases removed from V and 0 bases from J, the gap between germline ends came to 13 bases. This CDR3 is 16 amino acids long. The CDR3 protein is CASSFNVGASTDTQYF. CDR3 DNA: TGCGCCAGCAGCTTCAACGTGGGGGCGAGCACAGATACGCAGTATTTT.

The chain recombines TRBV19 with TRBJ2-3; 11 nucleotides align to TRBD2. In germline, CDR1 is LNHDA, CDR2 SQIVND (reference sequence). J lost 3 bases, V lost 4 bases, and 9 bases had no gene match. The CDR3 consists of 17 residues. CDR3 residues: CASSRTVTSGITDTQYF. The DNA for the CDR3 is TGTGCCAGTAGTAGAACCGTGACTAGCGGGATTACAGATACGCAGTATTTT.

The V call is TRBV25-1, the J call TRBJ2-7, with TRBD2 matching 8 bases. This CDR3 region has 14 residues. Germline trimming cut 6 bases from V and 4 bases from J; bases unmatched to any gene: 8. Per the germline V gene, CDR1 is MGHDK and CDR2 is SYGVNS. CDR3 loop: CASRPASGSYEQYF. In nucleotides, the CDR3 is TGTGCCAGCAGACCCGCCAGCGGGAGTTACGAGCAGTACTTC.

The gene calls are TRBV5-1 and TRBJ1-3, with D perhaps matching TRBD1 (6 bases). Trimming removed 4 bases at V and 2 bases at J, with 13 bases between. Germline assignment: CDR1 SGHRS and CDR2 YFSETQ. The CDR3 runs to 15 residues. CDR3 nucleotide sequence: TGCGCCAGCAGCACCCAGGGGATTGCTGGAAACACCATATATTTT. Its protein is CASSTQGIAGNTIYF.

V is TRBV3-1 and J is TRBJ2-6; D is unresolved. Germline V gene lookup returns CDR1 LGHDT and CDR2 YNNKEL (reference sequence). Trimming shortened V by 8 bases and J by 0 bases, and 5 bases separated the two germline ends. CDR3 length: 13 residues. CDR3 amino acids: CASVLSGANVLTF. DNA for the CDR3: TGTGCCAGCGTACTCTCTGGGGCCAACGTCCTGACTTTC.

The rearrangement uses TRBV14 and TRBJ2-2; D gene unclear. CDR3 length equals 14 residues. V shed 1 base and J shed 9 bases, with 12 bases lying between them. The germline CDR1 and CDR2 sequences are SGHDN and FVKESK. In DNA form, the CDR3 reads TGTGCCAGCAGCCAAGCCCGGACCATCAGGGAGCTGTTTTTT. It yields the protein CASSQARTIRELFF. The whole variable domain, filled in from reference TRBV14 and TRBJ2-2, reads EAGVTQFPSHSVIEKGQTVTLRCDPISGHDNLYWYRRVMGKEIKFLLHFVKESKQDESGMPNNRFLAERTGGTYSTLKVQPAELEDSGVYFCASSQARTIRELFFGEGSRLTVL.

This clonotype was recorded many times. The CDR3 sequence is CASSRTVYQETQYF. Here the CDR3 DNA reads TGTGCCAGCAGCCGGACAGTTTACCAAGAGACCCAGTACTTC. The gene calls are TRBV7-2 and TRBJ2-5, with D possibly being TRBD1 (6 bases). Germline lookup yields CDR1 SGHTA and CDR2 FQGNSA. CDR3 length: 14 amino acids. Trimming took 5 bases from V and 0 from J, leaving 10 bases between them.

The gene calls are TRBV18 and TRBJ2-7, with D unresolved. Trimming removed 2 bases from V and 7 bases from J, with 12 bases in between. CDR3 length: 13 amino acids. Germline lookup yields CDR1 KGHSH and CDR2 LQKENI. As DNA, the CDR3 is TGTGCCAGCTCACCAGCACAAAGAGGAGAGCAGTACTTC. This gives the protein CASSPAQRGEQYF.

This clonotype was seen at least ten times. The chain links TRBV25-1 to TRBJ2-3; D not certain. This CDR3 is built from 13 residues. Trimming took off 6 bases at V and 3 bases at J, with 10 bases between the two ends. Germline lookup yields CDR1 MGHDK and CDR2 SYGVNS. In nucleotides, the CDR3 is TGTGCCAGCAGGCCCAGTGGGACAGATACGCAGTATTTT. It yields the protein CASRPSGTDTQYF.

This clonotype was seen a few times. The chain recombines TRBV12-3 or TRBV12-4 with TRBJ1-2, with TRBD1 as a possible D gene (6 bases). V was cut by 11 bases and J by 8 bases, with 21 bases left in between. The CDR3 length is 13 residues. The CDR3: CASKLGRGLGYTF. In DNA form, the CDR3 reads TGTGCCTCAAAGCTGGGCAGGGGACTCGGCTACACCTTC.

The chain is built from TRBV6-1 and TRBJ2-7; D perhaps matches TRBD1 (6 bases). Germline-derived CDR1 and CDR2 are MNHNS and SASEGT. This CDR3 comprises 15 residues. V lost 3 bases, J lost 3 bases, and 15 bases lay in between. The CDR3: CASSEGASRFYEQYF. The CDR3 region has the DNA TGTGCCAGCAGTGAGGGGGCATCCCGATTCTACGAGCAGTACTTC.

The V call is TRBV7-3, the J call TRBJ2-7; 7 bases fit TRBD2. After removal of 4 bases from V and 0 bases from J, the junction contained 9 bases not matched to a gene. The CDR3 has 16 amino acids. Germline CDR1 reads SGHTA; CDR2 reads FQGTGA. The CDR3 DNA sequence: TGTGCCAGCAGCTCGAAGGAGCGGGGTCCCTCCTACGAGCAGTACTTC. It specifies CASSSKERGPSYEQYF. The variable domain in full, with the rest retrieved from reference TRBV7-3 and TRBJ2-7, is GAGVSQTPSNKVTEKGKYVELRCDPISGHTALYWYRQSLGQGPEFLIYFQGTGAADDSGLPNDRFFAVRPEGSVSTLKIQRTERGDSAVYLCASSSKERGPSYEQYFGPGTRLTVT.

The gene calls are TRBV11-2 and TRBJ2-1; maybe TRBD1 (5 bases). The CDR3 loop spans 16 amino acids. Deletions cut 5 bases from V and 3 bases from J, with 17 bases between. CDR1 and CDR2 (germline): SGHAT, FQNNGV. The CDR3 DNA is TGTGCCAGCAGCCCTATAGTCGGCAGGGACTACAATGAGCAGTTCTTC. Residues: CASSPIVGRDYNEQFF.

The V call is TRBV2, the J call TRBJ2-5; 10 bases align to TRBD2. CDR3 length: 15 residues. Germline V gene lookup returns CDR1 SNHLY and CDR2 FYNNEI. V lost 4 bases to trimming and J lost 4 bases; unmatched junction nucleotides: 6. The CDR3 spells CASSGERGGGETQYF. The CDR3 DNA reads TGTGCCAGCAGTGGCGAGCGGGGGGGAGGAGAGACCCAGTACTTC.

The chain links TRBV3-1 to TRBJ2-1; TRBD2 matches at 7 bases. The germline CDR1 and CDR2 sequences are LGHDT and YNNKEL (reference sequence). V lost 4 bases, J lost 6 bases, and 6 bases stayed unmatched. This CDR3 is 14 amino acids long. In DNA form, the CDR3 reads TGTGCCAGCAGCCGAGAACTAGCGCGCAATGAGCAGTTCTTC. As protein: CASSRELARNEQFF.

The table lists this clonotype with a few counts. The CDR3 DNA sequence: TGTGCCAGCAGAAAGACAGGGAATACGAACACCGGGGAGCTGTTTTTT. It translates to CASRKTGNTNTGELFF. V is TRBV6-1 and J is TRBJ2-2; 7 bases fit TRBD1. Germline CDR1 reads MNHNS; CDR2 reads SASEGT. The CDR3 is made up of 16 amino acids. V lost 6 bases, J lost 0 bases, and 7 bases stayed unmatched.

This chain joins TRBV4-3 and TRBJ2-3; TRBD2 agrees at 10 bases. V trimming: 1 base; J trimming: 6 bases; junction bases outside the gene matches: 10. Germline V gene lookup returns CDR1 LGHNA and CDR2 YSLEER. This CDR3 is built from 17 residues. The CDR3 DNA reads as TGCGCCAGCAGCCAAGTCCCGGGAGCGGGAGGGCCTGATACGCAGTATTTT. It encodes CASSQVPGAGGPDTQYF.

This clonotype was seen a handful of times. This sequence joins TRBV10-3 and TRBJ1-1; 7 nucleotides line up with TRBD1. This CDR3 has 12 amino acids. V lost 4 bases, J lost 8 bases, and 4 bases stayed unmatched. Germline V gene lookup returns CDR1 ENHRY and CDR2 SYGVKD. This CDR3 reads CAISGPQGEAFF. The CDR3 nucleotides are TGTGCCATCAGTGGGCCACAGGGGGAAGCTTTCTTT.

This clonotype was seen more than once but under ten times. The rearrangement uses TRBV3-1 and TRBJ2-3; 10 bases are shared with TRBD2. V was pared by 4 bases and J by 0 bases, with 7 bases of the junction left unmatched. Germline CDR1 and CDR2: LGHDT and YNNKEL (reference sequence). The CDR3 loop spans 17 amino acids. CDR3 amino acids: CASSPGTSATSTDTQYF. CDR3 nucleotide sequence: TGTGCCAGCAGCCCCGGGACTAGCGCGACTAGCACAGATACGCAGTATTTT.